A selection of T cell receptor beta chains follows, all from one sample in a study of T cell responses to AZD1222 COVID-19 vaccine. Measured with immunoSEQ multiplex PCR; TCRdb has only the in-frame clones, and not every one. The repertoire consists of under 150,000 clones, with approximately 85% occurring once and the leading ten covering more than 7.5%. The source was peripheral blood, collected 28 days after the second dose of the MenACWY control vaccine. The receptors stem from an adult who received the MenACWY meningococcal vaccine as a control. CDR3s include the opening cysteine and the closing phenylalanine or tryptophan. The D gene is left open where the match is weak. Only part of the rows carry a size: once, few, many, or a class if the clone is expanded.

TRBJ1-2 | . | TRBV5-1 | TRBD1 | TGCGCCAGCAGCTTGGGCTCGACAGGGGGCGGGTTCCATGGCTACACCTTC | CASSLGSTGGGFHGYTF
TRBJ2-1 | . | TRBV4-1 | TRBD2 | TGCGCCAGCAGCCTTACCCCGGGACTAGCGAATGAGCAGTTCTTC | CASSLTPGLANEQFF
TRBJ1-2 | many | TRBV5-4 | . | TGTGCCAGCAGCTCGATTACGGGACGAGACTATGGCTACACCTTC | CASSSITGRDYGYTF
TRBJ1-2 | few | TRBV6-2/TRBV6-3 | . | TGTGCCAGCAGTCTCCAGGGGACCTACTATGGCTACACCTTC | CASSLQGTYYGYTF
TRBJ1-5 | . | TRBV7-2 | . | TGTGCCAGCAGCTCTCAGATGAATCAGCCCCAGCATTTT | CASSSQMNQPQHF
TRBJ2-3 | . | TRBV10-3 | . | TGTGCCATCAGTGATAGCGACAGAAGCACAGATACGCAGTATTTT | CAISDSDRSTDTQYF
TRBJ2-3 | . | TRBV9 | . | TGTGCCAGCAGCGTCCCGGGACGACTTGGAGCAGATACGCAGTATTTT | CASSVPGRLGADTQYF
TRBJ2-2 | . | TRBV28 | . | TGTGCCAGCGAAGGGACCGGGGAGCTGTTTTTT | CASEGTGELFF
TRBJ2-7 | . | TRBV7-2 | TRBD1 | TGTGCCAGCAGCCCATGGGGGACAGGTGCCTCCTACGAGCAGTACTTC | CASSPWGTGASYEQYF
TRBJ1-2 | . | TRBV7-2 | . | TGTGCCAGCAGCTTTACCCCGAGAGGAGTCTCGTACGGCTACACCTTC | CASSFTPRGVSYGYTF
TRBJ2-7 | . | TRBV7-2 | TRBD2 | TGTGCCAGCAGCTTAGAGACTAGCGGGACTATTTCCTACGAGCAGTACTTC | CASSLETSGTISYEQYF
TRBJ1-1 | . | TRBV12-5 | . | TGTGCTAGTCGTGGGGGGGGCGGTCGAAGCACTGAAGCTTTCTTT | CASRGGGGRSTEAFF
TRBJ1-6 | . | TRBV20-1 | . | TGCAGTGCTAGTTTCCCCGGGGGGAGCTCCTATAATTCACCCCTCCACTTT | CSASFPGGSSYNSPLHF
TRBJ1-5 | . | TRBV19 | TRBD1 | TGTGCCACCGACAGGGGGCTCATGGGGTATGTCGGCAATCAGCCCCAGCATTTT | CATDRGLMGYVGNQPQHF
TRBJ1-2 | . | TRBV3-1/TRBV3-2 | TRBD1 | TGTGCCAGCAGCCAAGCGACCGGGACAGCCCATGGCTACACCTTC | CASSQATGTAHGYTF
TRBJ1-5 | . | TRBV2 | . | TGTGCCAGCTTAACAGGGCAGCCCCAGCATTTT | CASLTGQPQHF
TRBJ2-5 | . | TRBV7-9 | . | TGTGCCAGCAGCTTGGACAGCCAGGAGACCCAGTACTTC | CASSLDSQETQYF
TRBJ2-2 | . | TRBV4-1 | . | TGCGCCAGCAGCCACCGGCTGCATATTAACACCGGGGAGCTGTTTTTT | CASSHRLHINTGELFF
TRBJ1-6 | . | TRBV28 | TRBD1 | TGTGCCAGCAGTACCGGGACAGGGTGGAATTCACCCCTCCACTTT | CASSTGTGWNSPLHF
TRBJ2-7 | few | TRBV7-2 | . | TGTGCCAGCAGCTTACCTAGGCTGGGCGAGCAGTACTTC | CASSLPRLGEQYF
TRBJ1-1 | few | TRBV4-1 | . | TGCGCCAGCAGCCAAGGCCCCGAGTGGGACACTGAAGCTTTCTTT | CASSQGPEWDTEAFF
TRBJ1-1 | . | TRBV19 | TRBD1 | TGTGCCAGTAGAGACCGGGACAGGGTAAGAACTGAAGCTTTCTTT | CASRDRDRVRTEAFF
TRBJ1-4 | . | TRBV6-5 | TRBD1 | TGTGCCAGCAGTTCTCAAAGGGGGCAGGGTGAAAAACTGTTTTTT | CASSSQRGQGEKLFF